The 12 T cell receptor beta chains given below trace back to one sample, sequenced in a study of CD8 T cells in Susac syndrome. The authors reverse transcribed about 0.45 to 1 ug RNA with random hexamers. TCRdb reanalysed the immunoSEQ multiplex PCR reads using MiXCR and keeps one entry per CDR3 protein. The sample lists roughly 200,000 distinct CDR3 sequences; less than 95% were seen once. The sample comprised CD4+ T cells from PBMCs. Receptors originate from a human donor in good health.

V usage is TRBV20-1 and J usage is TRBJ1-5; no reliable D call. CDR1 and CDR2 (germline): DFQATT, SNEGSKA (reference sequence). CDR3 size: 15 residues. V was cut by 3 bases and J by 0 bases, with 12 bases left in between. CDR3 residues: CSASRDPLSNQPQHF. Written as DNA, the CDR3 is TGCAGTGCTAGCCGGGATCCCCTTAGCAATCAGCCCCAGCATTTT.

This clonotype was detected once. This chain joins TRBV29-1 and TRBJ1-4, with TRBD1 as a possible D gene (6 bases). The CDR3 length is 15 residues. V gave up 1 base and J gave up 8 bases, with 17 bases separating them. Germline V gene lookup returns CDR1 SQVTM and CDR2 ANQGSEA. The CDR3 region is CSVEGGHPPGEKLFF. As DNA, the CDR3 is TGCAGCGTTGAAGGGGGACACCCCCCGGGGGAAAAACTGTTTTTT.

CDR3 sequence: CAWSVLGLSTF. The CDR3 region has the DNA TGTGCCTGGAGTGTATTAGGCCTTTCCACCTTC. The chain couples TRBV30 to TRBJ1-2; no firm D call. Germline V gene data show CDR1 as GTSNPN and CDR2 as SVGIG (reference sequence). The CDR3 contains 11 residues. Trimming left V 0 bases short and J 13 bases short, with 12 bases between. The full variable domain, rest sourced from reference TRBV30 and TRBJ1-2, is SQTIHQWPATLVQPVGSPLSLECTVEGTSNPNLYWYRQAAGRGLQLLFYSVGIGQISSEVPQNLSASRPQDRQFILSSKKLLLSDSGFYLCAWSVLGLSTFGSGTRLTVV.

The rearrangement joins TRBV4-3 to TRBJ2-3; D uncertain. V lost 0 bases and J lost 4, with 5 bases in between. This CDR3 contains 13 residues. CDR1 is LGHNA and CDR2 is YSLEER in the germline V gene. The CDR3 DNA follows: TGCGCCAGCAGCCAAGAGCTCGCAGATACGCAGTATTTT. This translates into CASSQELADTQYF.

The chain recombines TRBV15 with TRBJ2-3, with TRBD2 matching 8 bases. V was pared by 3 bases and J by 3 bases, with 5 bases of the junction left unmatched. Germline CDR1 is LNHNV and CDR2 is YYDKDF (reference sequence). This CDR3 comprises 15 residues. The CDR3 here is CATSRGGGRTDTQYF. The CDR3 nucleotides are TGTGCCACCAGCAGGGGGGGCGGGAGGACAGATACGCAGTATTTT.

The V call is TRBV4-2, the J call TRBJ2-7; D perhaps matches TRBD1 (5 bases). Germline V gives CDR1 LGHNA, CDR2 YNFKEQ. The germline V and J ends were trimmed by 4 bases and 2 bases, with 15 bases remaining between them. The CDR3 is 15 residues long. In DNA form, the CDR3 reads TGTGCCAGCAGCCCATCAGAGGACACCACCTACGAGCAGTACTTC. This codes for CASSPSEDTTYEQYF.

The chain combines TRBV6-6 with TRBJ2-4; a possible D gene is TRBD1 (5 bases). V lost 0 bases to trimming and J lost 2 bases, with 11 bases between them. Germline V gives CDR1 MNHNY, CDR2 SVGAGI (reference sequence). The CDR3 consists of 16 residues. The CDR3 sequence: CASSYSQGTSKNIQYF. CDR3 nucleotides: TGTGCCAGCAGTTACTCGCAGGGTACCTCCAAAAACATTCAGTACTTC.

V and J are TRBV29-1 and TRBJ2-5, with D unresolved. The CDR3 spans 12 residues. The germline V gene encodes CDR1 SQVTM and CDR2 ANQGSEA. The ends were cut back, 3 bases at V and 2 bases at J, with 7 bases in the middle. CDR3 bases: TGCAGCGTTGATTTTGTACAAGAGACCCAGTACTTC. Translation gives CSVDFVQETQYF.

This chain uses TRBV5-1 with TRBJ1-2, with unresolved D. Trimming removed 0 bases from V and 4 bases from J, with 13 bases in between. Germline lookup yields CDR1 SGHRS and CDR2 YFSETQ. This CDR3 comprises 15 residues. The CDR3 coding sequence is TGCGCCAGCAGCTTGGTGGCAGCCAGTTCCTATGGCTACACCTTC. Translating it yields CASSLVAASSYGYTF.

The CDR3 DNA reads TGTGCCAGCAGCTTACGGGGGCGAAGTGAGCAGTTCTTC. Its protein is CASSLRGRSEQFF. The chain uses TRBV11-2 and TRBJ2-1; D may be TRBD1 or TRBD2 (6 bases each). The CDR3 consists of 13 residues. Per germline, CDR1 SGHAT and CDR2 FQNNGV. The V gene lost 2 bases and the J gene lost 9 bases, with 11 bases spanning the gap.

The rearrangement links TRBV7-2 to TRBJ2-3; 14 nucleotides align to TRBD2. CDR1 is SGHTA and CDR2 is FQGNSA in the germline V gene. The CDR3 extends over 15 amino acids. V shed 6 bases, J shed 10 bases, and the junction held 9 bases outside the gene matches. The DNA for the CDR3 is TGTGCCAGCAGGTCTTCCGGGACTAGCGGGAGAGCGCAGTATTTT. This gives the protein CASRSSGTSGRAQYF.

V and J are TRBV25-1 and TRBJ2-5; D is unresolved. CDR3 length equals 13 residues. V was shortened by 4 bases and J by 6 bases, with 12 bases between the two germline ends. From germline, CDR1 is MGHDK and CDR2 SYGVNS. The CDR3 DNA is TGTGCCAGCAGTGGAATAGCTAGGAAGACCCAGTACTTC. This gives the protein CASSGIARKTQYF.